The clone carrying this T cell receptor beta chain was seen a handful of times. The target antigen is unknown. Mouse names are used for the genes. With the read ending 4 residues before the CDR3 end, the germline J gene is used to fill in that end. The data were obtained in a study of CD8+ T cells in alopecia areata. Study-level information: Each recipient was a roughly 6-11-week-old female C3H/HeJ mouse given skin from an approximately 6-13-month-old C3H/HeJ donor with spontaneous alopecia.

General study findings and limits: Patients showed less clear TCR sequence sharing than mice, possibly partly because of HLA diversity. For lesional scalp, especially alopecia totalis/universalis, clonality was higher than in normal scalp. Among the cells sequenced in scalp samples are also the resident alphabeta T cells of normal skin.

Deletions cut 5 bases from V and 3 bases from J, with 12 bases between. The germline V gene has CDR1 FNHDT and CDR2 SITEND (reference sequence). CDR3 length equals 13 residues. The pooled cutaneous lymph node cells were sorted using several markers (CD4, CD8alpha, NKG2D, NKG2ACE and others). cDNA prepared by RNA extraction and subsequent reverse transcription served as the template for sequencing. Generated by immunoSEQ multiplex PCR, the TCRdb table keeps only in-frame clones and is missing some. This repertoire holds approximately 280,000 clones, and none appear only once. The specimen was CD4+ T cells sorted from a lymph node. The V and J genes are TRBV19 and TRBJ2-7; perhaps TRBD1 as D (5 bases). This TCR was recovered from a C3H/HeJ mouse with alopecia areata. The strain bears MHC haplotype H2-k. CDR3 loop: CASRPDSYYEQYF. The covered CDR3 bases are TGTGCCAGCAGACCAGACAGTTACTAT.